Following are 16 T cell receptor beta chains from one sample sequenced in a study of OX40 agonist ivuxolimab in advanced cancers. Measured with immunoSEQ multiplex PCR; TCRdb has only the in-frame clones, and not every one. The table has under 85,000 clones, 90% seen once. The source was CD4+ or CD8+ T cells sorted from blood, collected in a trial of the OX40 agonist ivuxolimab. Receptors were obtained from an adult with an advanced solid tumor such as melanoma, head and neck, liver or kidney cancer.

The chain recombines TRBV28 with TRBJ1-2, with D perhaps TRBD1 (6 bases). From germline, CDR1 is MDHEN and CDR2 SYDVKM. The CDR3 runs 14 residues. Trimming removed 10 bases at V and 8 bases at J, with 23 bases between. Written as DNA, the CDR3 is TGTGCCACCGGGGGGCCAGGGGAAAGTGAGGGCTACACCTTC. It translates to CATGGPGESEGYTF.

This clone was counted between two and nine times. V is TRBV4-2 and J is TRBJ1-4; the D gene is possibly TRBD1 (5 bases). Trimming left V 3 bases short and J 0 bases short, with 11 bases between. Germline CDR1 reads LGHNA; CDR2 reads YNFKEQ. The CDR3 loop spans 16 amino acids. CDR3 in amino acids: CASSQTAGATNEKLFF. The CDR3 nucleotides are TGTGCCAGCAGCCAGACGGCGGGGGCAACTAATGAAAAACTGTTTTTT.

The chain recombines TRBV18 with TRBJ2-7; D unclear. CDR3 length: 14 amino acids. Looked up from germline, CDR1 is KGHSH and CDR2 is LQKENI. V was shortened by 1 base and J by 3 bases, with 10 bases between the two germline ends. The CDR3 reads CASSPRAVDYEQYF. The CDR3 region has the DNA TGTGCCAGCTCACCACGGGCAGTAGACTACGAGCAGTACTTC.

The V and J genes are TRBV29-1 and TRBJ1-1; no definite D call. The CDR3 contains 11 residues. CDR1 and CDR2 from the germline V gene are SQVTM and ANQGSEA. V lost 4 bases and J 0 bases, leaving 3 bases between the germline ends. This CDR3 reads CSVAMNTEAFF. CDR3 bases: TGCAGCGTTGCGATGAACACTGAAGCTTTCTTT.

CDR3 residues: CASSFRLTTGLTGNTIYF. CDR3 coding DNA: TGTGCCAGCAGCTTCCGCCTTACAACAGGGCTAACTGGAAACACCATATATTTT. This rearrangement joins TRBV7-9 to TRBJ1-3; D possibly corresponds to TRBD1 (6 bases). Germline V gene sequence: CDR1 SEHNR, CDR2 FQNEAQ (reference sequence). The CDR3 runs to 18 residues. Trimming left V 3 bases short and J 2 bases short, with 20 bases between.

V gene TRBV7-2 combines with J gene TRBJ2-5; TRBD1 matches 8 bases. The V segment lost 1 base and the J segment 1 base; nucleotides outside the gene matches: 8. The CDR3 has 17 amino acids. CDR1 is SGHTA and CDR2 is FQGNSA in the germline V gene. The CDR3 coding sequence is TGTGCCAGCAGCTTAGTAGGGCAGGGGGCCTTCCAAGAGACCCAGTACTTC. It yields the protein CASSLVGQGAFQETQYF.

The chain is built from TRBV12-5 and TRBJ2-1, with TRBD2 matching 8 bases. This CDR3 spans 13 amino acids. CDR1 and CDR2 (germline): LGHNT, FRNRAP. V lost 5 bases and J lost 9; bases outside the gene matches: 6. Written as DNA, the CDR3 is TGTGCTAGTGGTCTCAGCGGGAGTCGTGAGCAGTTCTTC. It yields the protein CASGLSGSREQFF. Full variable domain (outside the CDR3, taken from reference TRBV12-5 and TRBJ2-1): DARVTQTPRHKVTEMGQEVTMRCQPILGHNTVFWYRQTMMQGLELLAYFRNRAPLDDSGMPKDRFSAEMPDATLATLKIQPSEPRDSAVYFCASGLSGSREQFFGPGTRLTVL.

The rearrangement joins TRBV28 to TRBJ2-7; D remains unclear. This CDR3 spans 12 amino acids. Germline CDR1 MDHEN, CDR2 SYDVKM. Trimming took 1 base from V and 11 from J, leaving 12 bases between them. CDR3 sequence (DNA): TGTGCCAGCAGTTTATCCCCGACACGGAAGTACTTC. It codes for CASSLSPTRKYF.

CDR3: CASGGREGKNEQFF. CDR3 nucleotide sequence: TGTGCCAGCGGGGGGAGGGAGGGTAAAAATGAGCAGTTCTTC. The chain is built from TRBV6-6 and TRBJ2-1, with 7 bases lining up with TRBD2. The germline CDR1 and CDR2 sequences are MNHNY and SVGAGI (reference sequence). The V segment lost 8 bases and the J segment 7 bases; nucleotides outside the gene matches: 11. CDR3 length: 14 amino acids.

There are a few counts of this clone. The chain employs TRBV9 and TRBJ2-5; 11 bases map to TRBD1. Germline V gene lookup returns CDR1 SGDLS and CDR2 YYNGEE. The CDR3 spans 13 residues. The trim removed 2 bases at V and 7 bases at J, leaving 1 base unmatched. The CDR3 here is CASSVGQGGTQYF. The DNA of the CDR3 is TGTGCCAGCAGCGTGGGACAGGGGGGGACCCAGTACTTC.

This rearrangement joins TRBV7-2 to TRBJ2-3, with 16 bases matching TRBD2. CDR1 and CDR2 (germline): SGHTA, FQGNSA. This CDR3 is 18 amino acids long. V lost 5 bases to trimming and J lost 2 bases; unmatched junction nucleotides: 7. DNA for the CDR3: TGTGCCAGCAGCCAAGGGACTAGCGGGAGGGCCTTCACAGATACGCAGTATTTT. Its protein product is CASSQGTSGRAFTDTQYF.

The chain has TRBV28 and TRBJ2-7; TRBD1 aligns across 9 bases. From germline, CDR1 is MDHEN and CDR2 SYDVKM. The trim removed 6 bases at V and 4 bases at J, leaving 10 bases unmatched. CDR3 length: 15 amino acids. CDR3 in DNA: TGTGCCAGCAGCGATACAGGGGGCGACCTTTACGAGCAGTACTTC. Its translation: CASSDTGGDLYEQYF.

The chain uses TRBV6-1 and TRBJ2-5; a possible D gene is TRBD2 (5 bases). With the DNA end fitting TRBJ2-7 better, the J assignment may be wrong. Germline CDR1 MNHNS, CDR2 SASEGT. The length of the CDR3 is 14 residues. CDR3 region: CASSEALRGYEQYF. The CDR3 DNA follows: TGTGCCAGCAGTGAAGCGCTTCGGGGATACGAGCAGTACTTC.

This clone was seen just once. The chain employs TRBV7-9 and TRBJ1-5, with 7 bases fitting TRBD1. This CDR3 is built from 14 residues. Unmatched junction bases numbered 3, after V lost 6 bases and J lost 1 base. The germline gives CDR1 SEHNR, CDR2 FQNEAQ (reference sequence). CDR3 sequence (DNA): TGTGCCAGCAGTTCGACAGGGAGCAATCAGCCCCAGCATTTT. Translating it yields CASSSTGSNQPQHF.

This sequence joins TRBV11-2 and TRBJ2-3; 7 bases agree with TRBD2. V was pared by 0 bases and J by 2 bases, with 14 bases of the junction left unmatched. The CDR3 length is 19 residues. Germline CDR1 is SGHAT and CDR2 is FQNNGV. CDR3 DNA: TGTGCCAGCAGCTTAGAAGGCGGGAGCTGGTTATCTGACACAGATACGCAGTATTTT. Protein sequence: CASSLEGGSWLSDTDTQYF.

The chain is built from TRBV25-1 and TRBJ2-2; D is possibly TRBD2 (5 bases). This CDR3 spans 13 amino acids. V was pared by 6 bases and J by 6 bases, with 11 bases between. Germline-derived CDR1 and CDR2 are MGHDK and SYGVNS. The DNA of the CDR3 is TGTGCCAGCAGGGACTTCTTAGCCGGGGAGCTGTTTTTT. It specifies CASRDFLAGELFF.